This TCR beta chain originates from a study of blood T cell repertoires in COVID-19. CDR1 is WSHSY and CDR2 is SAAADI in the germline V gene. The CDR3 loop spans 15 amino acids. Germline trimming cut 6 bases from V and 5 bases from J; bases unmatched to any gene: 11. Some clones are missing from TCRdb's copy, which holds only in-frame ones; the method was immunoSEQ multiplex PCR. This table has about 160,000 clones, approximately 80% appearing once. This TCR derives from a man between 40 and 49 years old who had recovered from COVID-19. This chain connects TRBV10-2 to TRBJ2-5; TRBD2 aligns across 8 bases. The sequenced sample consisted of PBMCs or T cells enriched from blood (not recorded which). CDR3 sequence reads: CASRETGGLMETQYF. Written as DNA, the CDR3 is TGCGCCAGCAGAGAGACGGGGGGGCTTATGGAGACCCAGTACTTC.